This record concerns one TCR beta chain sequence. No antigen is known for it. This sample was taken from a study of T cell responses to AZD1222 COVID-19 vaccine. Study-level background: Second-dose schedules of about 4 or about 12 weeks were combined. Regarding the study as a whole: With two AZD1222 doses given, Spike-specific TCR breadth and depth both rose. Spike regions recognized by vaccine-associated CD4 TCRs spanned the protein, led by 160-218 and 743-854. Nearly half of the spike-specific TCRs reportedly recognize variant regions that carry no mutations.

Trimming removed 2 bases from V and 3 bases from J, with 27 bases in between. The V gene's germline CDR1 is LGHDT and CDR2 YNNKEL (reference sequence). This CDR3 is built from 20 residues. Libraries were prepared by immunoSEQ multiplex PCR; TCRdb keeps only in-frame clonotypes and omits some of them. There are more than 95,000 clones in the sample; around 90% occur only once, and about 5% lies in the top ten. The receptor comes from an adult in good health. V and J are TRBV3-1 (or the pseudogene TRBV3-2) and TRBJ2-3; D is tentatively TRBD1 or TRBD2 (5 bases each). This specimen was peripheral blood, taken on day 0 of AZD1222 vaccination. CDR3 residues: CASSQLTLRGRGEMTDTQYF. CDR3 nucleotide sequence: TGTGCCAGCAGCCAACTTACACTAAGGGGACGAGGGGAAATGACAGATACGCAGTATTTT.